The entry that follows covers one TCR beta chain sequence. The antigen remains unidentified. An end of the junction does not agree with germline; a read error may underlie this. Germline DNA was extracted alongside blood RNA, which was obtained from unsorted whole blood. Making TCR beta cDNA involved approximately 530 ng total RNA and a constant-region primer. For TCR beta, libraries were produced by three nested multiplex PCR rounds using slightly modified ARM-PCR. The study ran its first two PCR rounds for approximately 10 cycles each, using TRBV1-TRBV30 forward primers and a C-beta reverse primer. MiXCR, run by TCRdb on the multiplex PCR reads, gives a single entry per CDR3 protein. Among 300,000 to 400,000 distinct CDR3 sequences listed, roughly two thirds were seen once. There are 14 residues in the CDR3. This record comes from a study of tumor-infiltrating lymphocytes in primary liver carcinoma. Study-level background: There were roughly 3.5 to 7.13 million productive TCRbeta reads per sample, a yield similar across tissue types.

General study findings and limits: For tumor-adjacent and tumor-blood pairs, overlap was less than that seen for tumor region pairs. Since the samples were bulk and unsorted, the CD4+ and CD8+ repertoires were not compared. Blood's top-250-clone fraction was significantly lower than that of tumors (p = 0.039).

The chain employs TRBV12-3 or TRBV12-4 and TRBJ2-7; TRBD2 might be the D (6 bases). Sequenced input: peripheral blood. This clonotype originated in a man in his forties with primary liver carcinoma and hepatitis B virus infection. Here the CDR3 reads CVSSSEGPVSEQYF. CDR3 sequence (DNA): TGTGTCAGCAGTTCGGAGGGACCAGTCTCCGAGCAGTACTTC.